Below, 9 T cell receptor beta chains from the same sample are listed, as sequenced in a study of cytomegalovirus exposure and HLA in healthy donors. Vbeta (60) and Jbeta (13) primers were used in the PCR. Libraries were prepared by immunoSEQ multiplex PCR; TCRdb keeps only in-frame clonotypes and omits some of them. This table holds around 150,000 clones, over 60% found once. Sequenced: PBMCs. All receptors come from a middle-aged man in good health and CMV-seronegative.

The chain employs TRBV30 and TRBJ1-5; D possibly corresponds to TRBD1 (5 bases). The V end lost 3 bases, the J end lost 3 bases, and 15 bases lay between the germline ends. This CDR3 region has 15 residues. The germline V gene has CDR1 GTSNPN and CDR2 SVGIG (reference sequence). The CDR3 DNA follows: TGTGCCTGGAGGGGCAGACAGAGCGCCAATCAGCCCCAGCATTTT. Residues: CAWRGRQSANQPQHF.

J is TRBJ2-5 and V is TRBV16; 8 nucleotides line up with TRBD1. This CDR3 is built from 15 residues. Germline assignment: CDR1 KGHSY and CDR2 FQNENV. The J segment lost 5 bases and the V segment lost 4 bases, leaving 9 bases of the junction unmatched. CDR3 loop: CASSPGQGAWETQYF. The CDR3 bases are TGTGCCAGCAGCCCCGGTCAGGGGGCATGGGAGACCCAGTACTTC. The full variable domain, in which reference TRBV16 and TRBJ2-5 provide the parts outside the CDR3, is GEEVAQTPKHLVRGEGQKAKLYCAPIKGHSYVFWYQQVLKNEFKFLISFQNENVFDETGMPKERFSAKCLPNSPCSLEIQATKLEDSAVYFCASSPGQGAWETQYFGPGTRLLVL.

This clone was observed a few times. This chain's CDR3 is CASTRGLGTEAFF. The CDR3, as DNA: TGTGCCAGCACCAGGGGGCTGGGCACTGAAGCTTTCTTT. The V and J genes are TRBV6-6 and TRBJ1-1, with 8 bases fitting TRBD1. Germline V lookup: CDR1 MNHNY, CDR2 SVGAGI (reference sequence). V lost 7 bases to trimming and J lost 4 bases; unmatched junction nucleotides: 5. The CDR3 consists of 13 residues.

The rearrangement uses TRBV7-9 and TRBJ2-3, with TRBD2 matching 13 bases. The CDR3 spans 15 residues. V shed 6 bases and J 3 bases; nucleotides not matched to a gene: 3. In germline, CDR1 is SEHNR, CDR2 FQNEAQ (reference sequence). In DNA form, the CDR3 reads TGTGCCAGCAGAGGACTAGCGGGAGCAACAGATACGCAGTATTTT. This gives the protein CASRGLAGATDTQYF.

The gene calls are TRBV7-3 and TRBJ2-6; TRBD1 agrees at 8 bases. Looked up from germline, CDR1 is SGHTA and CDR2 is FQGTGA. V shed 4 bases, J shed 0 bases, and the junction held 11 bases outside the gene matches. The CDR3 consists of 19 residues. The chain's CDR3 is CASSSRLRDRRSGANVLTF. The CDR3 bases are TGTGCCAGCAGCTCCCGACTCCGGGACAGGCGCTCTGGGGCCAACGTCCTGACTTTC.

This clone was counted between two and nine times. The chain uses TRBV7-8 and TRBJ2-7; no clear D. CDR1 SGHVS and CDR2 FQNEAQ come from the germline V gene. V lost 0 bases and J 6 bases, leaving 15 bases between the germline ends. This CDR3 contains 15 residues. Here the CDR3 DNA reads TGTGCCAGCAGCTTAGCGGCAGCGACGCTCGGCGAGCAGTACTTC. It specifies CASSLAAATLGEQYF.

For this clone: Different DNA sequences within this sample yield the same CDR3. The gene calls are TRBV6-6 and TRBJ2-7; D might be TRBD2 (5 bases). The V gene lost 6 bases and the J gene lost 4 bases, with 16 bases spanning the gap. Germline V gives CDR1 MNHNY, CDR2 SVGAGI (reference sequence). CDR3 length: 14 residues. CDR3 region: CASRSGSVVYEQYF. DNA for the CDR3: TGTGCCAGCAGGAGTGGGAGTGTAGTTTACGAGCAGTACTTC.

The rearrangement joins TRBV30 to TRBJ2-7, with TRBD2 identical over 11 bases. V lost 1 base, J lost 3 bases, and 14 bases stayed unmatched. The CDR3 sequence is 18 residues long. Per the germline V gene, CDR1 is GTSNPN and CDR2 is SVGIG (reference sequence). The DNA of the CDR3 is TGTGCCTGGAGTGAGAACCTAGCGGGGGGCCAGGCAGGCTACGAGCAGTACTTC. Its translation: CAWSENLAGGQAGYEQYF.

The CDR3 bases are TGTGCCAGTAGTTACCGCCCTGGGCAGGGCAGCAATCAGCCCCAGCATTTT. It is translated as CASSYRPGQGSNQPQHF. The genes are TRBV19 and TRBJ1-5; D perhaps matches TRBD1 (5 bases). V was shortened by 5 bases and J by 1 base, with 18 bases between the two germline ends. The germline V gene has CDR1 LNHDA and CDR2 SQIVND (reference sequence). This CDR3 is 17 amino acids long.